This T cell receptor (beta chain) was observed in a study of cytomegalovirus exposure and HLA in healthy donors. Whole-study context: A prior study identified 110 million or so unique TCR beta sequences from roughly 170 million T cells. From HLA-typed donors, an early data release held tens of millions of unique TCRs. Study-wide findings and caveats: The productive fraction for most TCR beta V segments was about 90% or about 30% in an earlier analysis.

Germline loops: CDR1 MRHNA, CDR2 SNTAGT. The V segment lost 4 bases and the J segment 4 bases; nucleotides outside the gene matches: 3. The CDR3 consists of 13 residues. On this clone itself: As yet, its antigen is unknown.

13 Jbeta primers and 60 Vbeta primers were used for the PCR. Repertoires were generated with immunoSEQ multiplex PCR, while TCRdb's copy carries only in-frame clones and drops some. Of 200,000 to 250,000 clones listed, 70% to 80% are singletons. Sequenced: PBMCs. The J gene is TRBJ1-2, the V gene TRBV6-4; 7 positions match TRBD1. The receptor comes from a woman aged 60 to 75 in good health and CMV-seropositive. Here the CDR3 reads CASSGQGGYGYTF. Written as DNA, the CDR3 is TGTGCCAGCAGTGGACAGGGAGGCTATGGCTACACCTTC.